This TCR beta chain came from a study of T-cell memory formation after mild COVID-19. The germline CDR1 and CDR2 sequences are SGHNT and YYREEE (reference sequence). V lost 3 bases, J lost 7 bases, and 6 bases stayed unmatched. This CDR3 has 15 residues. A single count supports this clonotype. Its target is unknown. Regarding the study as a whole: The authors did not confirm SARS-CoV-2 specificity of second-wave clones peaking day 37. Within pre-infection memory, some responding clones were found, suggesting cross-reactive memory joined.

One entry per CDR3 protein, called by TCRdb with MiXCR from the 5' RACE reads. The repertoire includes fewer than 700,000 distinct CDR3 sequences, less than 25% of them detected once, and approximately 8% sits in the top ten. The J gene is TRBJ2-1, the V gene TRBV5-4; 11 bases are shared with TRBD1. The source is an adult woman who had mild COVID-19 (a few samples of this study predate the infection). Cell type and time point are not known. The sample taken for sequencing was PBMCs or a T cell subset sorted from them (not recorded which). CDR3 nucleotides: TGTGCCAGCAGCTCACCGGGACAGGGGGATAATGAGCAGTTCTTC. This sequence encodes CASSSPGQGDNEQFF. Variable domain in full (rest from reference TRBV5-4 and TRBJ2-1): ETGVTQSPTHLIKTRGQQVTLRCSSQSGHNTVSWYQQALGQGPQFIFQYYREEENGRGNFPPRFSGLQFPNYSSELNVNALELDDSALYLCASSSPGQGDNEQFFGPGTRLTVL.